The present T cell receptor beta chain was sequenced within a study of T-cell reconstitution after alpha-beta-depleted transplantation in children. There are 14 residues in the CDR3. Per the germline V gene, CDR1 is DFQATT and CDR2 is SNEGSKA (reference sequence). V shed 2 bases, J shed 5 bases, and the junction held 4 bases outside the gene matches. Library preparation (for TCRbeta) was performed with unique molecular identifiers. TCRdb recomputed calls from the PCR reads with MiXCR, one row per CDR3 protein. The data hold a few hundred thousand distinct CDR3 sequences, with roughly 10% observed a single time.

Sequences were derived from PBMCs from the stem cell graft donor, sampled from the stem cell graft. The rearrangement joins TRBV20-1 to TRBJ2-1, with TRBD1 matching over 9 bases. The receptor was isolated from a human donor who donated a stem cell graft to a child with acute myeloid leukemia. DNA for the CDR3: TGCAGTGCTAGACGGACAGGGGCCGACAATGAGCAGTTCTTC. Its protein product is CSARRTGADNEQFF.